The next 5 T cell receptor beta chains were all read from a single sample in a study of vaccination and CD4 T cells after COVID-19. For these receptors, no antigen is known. Sample treatment: roughly nine-day PBMC culture with coronavirus spike peptide pools or control peptides (ViraFEST assay). The Oncomine TCR Beta short-read assay was what sequenced the DNA obtained from cultured CD4+ T cells. TCRdb reprocessed the PCR reads with MiXCR, giving one entry per CDR3 protein. The data show about 20,000 distinct CDR3 sequences, 40% to 50% seen once. What was sequenced was CD4+ T cells from blood, cultured in vitro. The receptors derive from a human donor who had recovered from COVID-19.

This CDR3 reads CSASVSGRGRTDTQYF. CDR3 nucleotide sequence: TGCAGTGCTAGCGTTAGCGGGAGGGGACGCACAGATACGCAGTATTTT. This chain joins TRBV20-1 and TRBJ2-3; 11 nucleotides line up with TRBD2. The CDR3 totals 16 residues. The germline gives CDR1 DFQATT, CDR2 SNEGSKA (reference sequence). With 3 bases clipped from V and 1 base from J, the junction kept 6 bases outside the gene matches.

The genes are TRBV7-8 and TRBJ1-5; no reliable D call. The V end lost 3 bases, the J end lost 0 bases, and 3 bases lay between the germline ends. This CDR3 is 13 amino acids long. CDR1 and CDR2 (germline): SGHVS, FQNEAQ. CDR3 nucleotides: TGTGCCAGCAGCTTCGATAGCAATCAGCCCCAGCATTTT. It codes for CASSFDSNQPQHF.

The V call is TRBV18, the J call TRBJ2-3, with 9 positions matching TRBD1. The junction had 5 bases not matched to a gene; V was cut back by 1 base and J by 3 bases. CDR1 KGHSH and CDR2 LQKENI come from the germline V gene. The CDR3 is 16 amino acids. The CDR3 loop reads CASSPLGTGSTDTQYF. CDR3 bases: TGTGCCAGCTCACCACTCGGGACAGGGAGTACAGATACGCAGTATTTT. Full variable domain (outside the CDR3, taken from reference TRBV18 and TRBJ2-3): NAGVMQNPRHLVRRRGQEARLRCSPMKGHSHVYWYRQLPEEGLKFMVYLQKENIIDESGMPKERFSAEFPKEGPSILRIQQVVRGDSAAYFCASSPLGTGSTDTQYFGPGTRLTVL.

The rearrangement joins TRBV5-4 to TRBJ2-2, with D tentatively TRBD1 (5 bases). Germline-derived CDR1 and CDR2 are SGHNT and YYREEE (reference sequence). The V gene lost 3 bases and the J gene lost 2 bases, with 14 bases spanning the gap. This CDR3 has 16 amino acids. The CDR3 sequence is CASSSRQKSNTGELFF. CDR3 nucleotides: TGTGCCAGCAGCTCCCGACAGAAGAGTAACACCGGGGAGCTGTTTTTT.

This clonotype was detected only once. The V and J genes are TRBV28 and TRBJ2-4; D might be TRBD1 or TRBD2, each matching 5 bases. From germline, CDR1 is MDHEN and CDR2 SYDVKM. Trimming took 7 bases from V and 11 from J, leaving 12 bases between them. This CDR3 is 11 amino acids long. CDR3 sequence (DNA): TGTGCCAGCACTGCCCGGGACGTTCAGTACTTC. It specifies CASTARDVQYF.